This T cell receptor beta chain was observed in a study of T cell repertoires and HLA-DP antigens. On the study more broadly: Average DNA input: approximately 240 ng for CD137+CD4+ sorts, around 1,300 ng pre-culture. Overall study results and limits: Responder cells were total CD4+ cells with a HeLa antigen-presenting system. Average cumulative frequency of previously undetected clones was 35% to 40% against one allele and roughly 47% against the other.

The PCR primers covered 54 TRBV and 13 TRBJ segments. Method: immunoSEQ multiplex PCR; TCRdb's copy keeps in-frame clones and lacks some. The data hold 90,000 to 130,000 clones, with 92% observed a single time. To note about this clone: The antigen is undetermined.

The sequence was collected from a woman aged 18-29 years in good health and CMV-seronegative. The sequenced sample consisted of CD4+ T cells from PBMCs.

The CDR3 sequence: CASSLGPRENTQYF. As DNA, the CDR3 is TGCGCCAGCAGCTTGGGCCCTAGGGAAAATACGCAGTATTTT. The rearrangement uses TRBV5-1 and TRBJ2-3; D not certain. CDR1 is SGHRS, CDR2 YFSETQ, per germline. Deletions cut 0 bases from V and 7 bases from J, with 12 bases between. The CDR3 has 14 residues. Looking up the rest from reference TRBV5-1 and TRBJ2-3 gives the full variable domain: KAGVTQTPRYLIKTRGQQVTLSCSPISGHRSVSWYQQTPGQGLQFLFEYFSETQRNKGNFPGRFSGRQFSNSRSEMNVSTLELGDSALYLCASSLGPRENTQYFGPGTRLTVL.